The 14 T cell receptor beta chains below all came from one sample that was sequenced in a study of T cells in Graves' hyperthyroidism and ophthalmopathy. TCR beta CDR3 sequences were amplified from RNA transcripts. The HTBI primer set served for first-round RT-PCR of the TCR CDR3. TCRdb passed the multiplex PCR reads through MiXCR, listing each CDR3 protein once. This table holds 400,000 or so distinct CDR3 sequences, around 15% found once. Sequencing was done on a sample of blood. Receptors were obtained from a man aged 50 to 59 with Graves' ophthalmopathy.

This clonotype was counted ten times or more. The rearrangement uses TRBV5-1 and TRBJ2-1, with D possibly matching TRBD1 (6 bases). This CDR3 spans 15 amino acids. With 0 bases removed from V and 4 bases from J, the gap between germline ends came to 11 bases. The germline V gene has CDR1 SGHRS and CDR2 YFSETQ. The CDR3 DNA reads as TGCGCCAGCAGCTTGGCCCGAACAGGGTACAATGAGCAGTTCTTC. Residues: CASSLARTGYNEQFF.

This clonotype was counted ten times or more. The chain joins TRBV3-1 to TRBJ1-3; D remains unclear. The germline V and J ends were trimmed by 7 bases and 0 bases, with 22 bases remaining between them. Germline V CDR1 and CDR2: LGHDT, YNNKEL (reference sequence). The CDR3 totals 18 residues. The CDR3 DNA reads as TGTGCCAGCACCACACGATATGGAAAGGACCCCTCTGGAAACACCATATATTTT. Translation: CASTTRYGKDPSGNTIYF.

The chain recombines TRBV30 with TRBJ1-2; 9 nucleotides align to TRBD1. The germline V gene encodes CDR1 GTSNPN and CDR2 SVGIG (reference sequence). The CDR3 length is 14 residues. The V gene end was trimmed by 2 bases and the J gene end by 10 bases; junction bases not matched to a gene: 11. The DNA for the CDR3 is TGTGCCTGGAGTAGAGACAGGGGGTACCATGACTACACCTTC. Its translation is CAWSRDRGYHDYTF.

This clonotype was picked up a small number of times. The junction shows a germline mismatch at one end, possibly a read error. V and J are TRBV20-1 and TRBJ2-1; 7 bases align to TRBD2. The CDR3 totals 16 residues. The V gene's germline CDR1 is DFQATT and CDR2 SNEGSKA (reference sequence). The CDR3 region has the DNA TGCAGTGCTACCGGACTAACTAGCGTCTCGTTCAATGAGCAGTCCTTC. Its protein product is CSATGLTSVSFNEQSF.

In its sample, this clonotype was seen many times. The V and J genes are TRBV20-1 and TRBJ2-1, with D possibly TRBD2 on 6 matching bases. The germline V gene has CDR1 DFQATT and CDR2 SNEGSKA (reference sequence). The CDR3 loop spans 17 amino acids. Trimming left V 0 bases short and J 6 bases short, with 21 bases between. The CDR3 is CSARDWRDGRRVNEQFF. The CDR3 DNA reads TGCAGTGCTAGAGATTGGAGGGACGGACGACGGGTCAATGAGCAGTTCTTC.

The table lists this clonotype with many counts. The chain is built from TRBV18 and TRBJ2-7; TRBD2 matches 7 bases. J was trimmed by 7 bases and V by 9 bases; bases with no gene match: 15. In germline, CDR1 is KGHSH, CDR2 LQKENI. The CDR3 consists of 14 residues. The CDR3 nucleotides are TGTGCCAGTTCTACTACGCGGGAGAGTCGGGAGCAGTACTTC. It encodes CASSTTRESREQYF.

For this clonotype: One base away lies a much larger clone, so this may be a sequencing read error. The rearrangement links TRBV12-3 or TRBV12-4 to TRBJ2-7; D assignment may be TRBD1 or TRBD2 (6 bases each). The CDR3 contains 18 residues. Written as DNA, the CDR3 is TGTGCCAGCAACCTGGTCATAGGTGTTTTGGGGGGCTCCCACGAGCAGTACTTC. It yields the protein CASNLVIGVLGGSHEQYF.

This clonotype was observed at least ten times. The V gene is TRBV10-3, the J gene TRBJ2-1; 12 positions agree with TRBD2. The CDR3 loop spans 17 amino acids. The V gene end was trimmed by 5 bases and the J gene end by 5 bases; junction bases not matched to a gene: 10. CDR1 and CDR2 from the germline V gene are ENHRY and SYGVKD. The CDR3 loop reads CAISPPTGTSGHNEQFF. Written as DNA, the CDR3 is TGTGCCATCAGTCCCCCTACCGGGACTAGCGGGCACAATGAGCAGTTCTTC.

This clonotype came up a few times. The genes are TRBV27 and TRBJ2-2, with TRBD2 matching 10 bases. V was pared by 5 bases and J by 6 bases, with 12 bases of the junction left unmatched. The CDR3 totals 17 residues. Germline lookup yields CDR1 MNHEY and CDR2 SMNVEV (reference sequence). CDR3 coding DNA: TGTGCCAGCAGTCTTAACCTAGCGGGAGTGGGGTCCGGGGAGCTGTTTTTT. Translating it yields CASSLNLAGVGSGELFF.

This clonotype was observed many times. The chain has TRBV7-3 and TRBJ2-4, with 10 nucleotides matching TRBD2. This CDR3 region has 15 residues. V shed 5 bases and J 7 bases; nucleotides not matched to a gene: 8. Germline V gene data show CDR1 as SGHTA and CDR2 as FQGTGA. The CDR3 reads CASSQRLAGVNIQYF. The CDR3 DNA sequence: TGTGCCAGCAGCCAACGGCTAGCGGGAGTTAACATTCAGTACTTC.

This clonotype was recorded many times. This rearrangement joins TRBV20-1 to TRBJ2-1; 8 nucleotides agree with TRBD2. The CDR3 spans 13 residues. Germline CDR1 is DFQATT and CDR2 is SNEGSKA (reference sequence). Trimming took 4 bases from V and 3 from J; bases not matched to a gene: 2. CDR3 residues: CSATGGDYNEQFF. The CDR3 coding sequence is TGCAGTGCTACCGGGGGGGACTACAATGAGCAGTTCTTC.

This clonotype came up a few times. The chain carries TRBV6-1 and TRBJ2-3; TRBD1 might be the D (6 bases). V was cut by 6 bases and J by 6 bases, with 16 bases left in between. There are 14 residues in the CDR3. Germline V gene data show CDR1 as MNHNS and CDR2 as SASEGT. The CDR3 coding sequence is TGTGCCAGCAGAGAAAGGGGGAATGGGGATACGCAGTATTTT. Translated, it gives CASRERGNGDTQYF.

The gene calls are TRBV18 and TRBJ2-1, with a tentative D call TRBD2 (5 bases). Germline CDR1 is KGHSH and CDR2 is LQKENI. The CDR3 consists of 15 residues. V lost 0 bases and J lost 15, with 21 bases in between. CDR3 coding DNA: TGTGCCAGCTCACCACCCTCGGGATCTAGGATCGGGGTGTTCTTC. Encoded protein: CASSPPSGSRIGVFF. Full variable domain (outside the CDR3, taken from reference TRBV18 and TRBJ2-1): NAGVMQNPRHLVRRRGQEARLRCSPMKGHSHVYWYRQLPEEGLKFMVYLQKENIIDESGMPKERFSAEFPKEGPSILRIQQVVRGDSAAYFCASSPPSGSRIGVFFGPGTRLTVL.

The rearrangement links TRBV11-3 to TRBJ2-1, with 7 bases lining up with TRBD2. J was trimmed by 4 bases and V by 5 bases; bases with no gene match: 11. The CDR3 covers 16 residues. The germline CDR1 and CDR2 sequences are SGHNT and YENEEA. The CDR3 sequence is CASSLFGGGPYNEQFF. CDR3 coding DNA: TGTGCCAGCAGCCTATTTGGGGGAGGGCCTTACAATGAGCAGTTCTTC.